The entry below gives a single T cell receptor beta chain sequence along with its context. This sample is drawn from a study of regulatory T cells in long-lasting Graves disease. This CDR3 spans 14 amino acids. After removal of 6 bases from V and 5 bases from J, the junction contained 6 bases not matched to a gene. Looked up from germline, CDR1 is MNHNS and CDR2 is SASEGT. CDR3-region Arm-PCR and iRepertoire HTBI primers produced the TCR beta libraries. One entry per CDR3 protein results from TCRdb running MiXCR on the multiplex PCR reads. The sample consists of 400,000 to 500,000 distinct CDR3 sequences, 13% to 15% of them appearing once. Time point given: newly diagnosed GD, antithyroid drugs for less than 3 months. Making the TCR library involved RNA that had been extracted from PBMCs. Tubes containing EDTA received 8.5 to 9 milliliters of drawn peripheral blood. This sample also appeared in a second study, on T cells in Graves' hyperthyroidism and ophthalmopathy. In that study: Aged 18 to 65, the patients had hyperthyroidism that was newly diagnosed and had lasted under 2 months. HTBI primers were employed in a first-round RT-PCR of the TCR CDR3. Among thyroid clonotypes expanded above 0.001, most also appeared in blood.

The specimen was peripheral blood mononuclear cells (PBMCs), collected at new diagnosis, from a patient treated with antithyroid drugs. The V call is TRBV6-1, the J call TRBJ2-3; 9 positions agree with TRBD2. The receptor was derived from a woman between 45 and 65 years old with Graves disease. CDR3 DNA: TGTGCCAGCAGAATTAGCGGGAGTAGAGATACGCAGTATTTT. It yields the protein CASRISGSRDTQYF.